This is a list of T cell receptor beta chains from one sample in a study of cytomegalovirus exposure and HLA in healthy donors. Sequencing was performed with immunoSEQ multiplex PCR; in TCRdb, only in-frame clones are kept and a portion is missing. The sample has about 160,000 clones, around 82% seen once; the top ten hold approximately 0.98%. Material for sequencing was PBMCs. The source is a man aged 30-40 years in good health and CMV-seronegative. Each CDR3 is given with its conserved first and last residue.

TRBV29-1	TRBJ2-7	CSVGIQGYEQYF
TRBV27	TRBJ1-1	CASSSLGQYTEAFF
TRBV6-1	TRBJ1-2	CASSESGRRTRYTF
TRBV2	TRBJ2-6	CASAPGQGANVLTF
TRBV11-2	TRBJ2-3	CASSLVFLGARPDTQYF
TRBV7-9	TRBJ1-4	CASSLSLTNEKLFF
TRBV5-1	TRBJ2-7	CASATSPTYEQYF
TRBV19	TRBJ2-7	CATSTQGYEQYF
TRBV18	TRBJ1-5	CASSPEINQPQHF
TRBV5-1	TRBJ1-1	CASSLVVGVEAFF